The text below deals with one TCR beta chain. The specificity of this receptor is unknown. No clone much larger than this one lies a single base away; base qualities are absent. The CDR3 runs 13 residues from the cysteine to the phenylalanine. Just CDR3 DNA is preserved here, 39 bases in frame from base 1. V drops 5 bases and J drops 10 bases, leaving 15 bases in between. Via the germline V gene (reference sequence), CDR1 is SEHNR and CDR2 FQNEAQ. These data are taken from a study of shared clonotypes between healthy human individuals (dated by TCRdb to the early 2020s). Concerning the study at large: Two women and a few men aged 18 to 49 years were included in the cohort. For each donor, CD4 naive and CD4 memory were each given three plates, CD8 naive was given two plates, and CD8 memory was given one plate. The study deeply sequenced blood TCR repertoires of roughly five healthy adults to estimate repertoire size and the extent of clonotype sharing between individuals. To increase sequencing depth and limit assay-specific biases, different laboratories used diverse techniques to prepare libraries and sequence TCR repertoires. Each donor's leukapheresis produced roughly between roughly 0.85 and 9.5 billion PBMCs. Summary of the overall study and its limitations: Even with the large sequencing depth, rarefaction of the sorted-subset datasets indicated that sequencing was incomplete. The small number of donors limited the genetic and exposure-history diversity represented. About 5% of naive CD4, 3.5% of naive CD8, approximately 2% of memory CD4, and roughly 0.4% of memory CD8 clonotypes were shared across four donors. Naive subsets generally had larger estimated clonotype richness than memory subsets. Sampling was restricted to blood, and TCR repertoires in tissues likely differ from the TCR repertoires found in blood. Pairwise subsampling led to the expectation that sequencing depth would affect the degree of clonotype sharing among donors. Higher generation probabilities were observed for clonotypes shared by all four sorted-subset donors than for non-shared clonotypes.

Using the deep immunoSEQ assay, multiplex PCR amplified TCR CDR3 regions from genomic DNA. Extracted genomic DNA from each cell subset was spread evenly across all wells of several immunoSEQ 96-well plates, with each plate serving as a replicate. For sorted subsets, 200 to 250 ng of genomic DNA, equivalent to around 30,000 T cell genomes, went into each replicate PCR. Purified libraries were measured with a Qubit 3.0 fluorometer, size-checked on a Bioanalyzer 2100, and measured again with the KAPA Library Quantification kit. Every immunoSEQ 96-well plate was sequenced on a dedicated single-read 150-cycle Illumina NextSeq 550 flow cell. For the original study's pipeline: Because the immunoSEQ output held only junctional sequences and lacked quality scores, the filtering could not match the filtering applied to full-length reads. Sequences were annotated with PyIR, a Python wrapper for IgBLAST v1.9, and V/J genes and CDR3 were assigned using IMGT germline references. Any read was removed if the V/J assignment was weak (E-value above 1e-6), the CDR3 was missing, or the read contained stop codons, out-of-frame junctions, or ambiguous translated residues. V3J clonotypes were defined by identical inferred V gene, J gene, and CDR3 amino acid sequence. To compute the percentage overlap between repertoires, the number of shared unique clonotypes was divided by the size of the smaller repertoire. Three approaches were used to assess repertoire richness: RTK rarefaction, the Chao1 estimator, and Recon v2.1 estimates of unobserved clonotypes. For all TCRbeta clonotypes obtained by the gDNA method from several donors, generation probabilities were computed with OLGA. As stored in TCRdb, this immuneACCESS dataset retains in-frame rearrangements with V and J assigned. A fraction of the clones does not appear; measured against another copy, unresolved V genes explain less than half of the discrepancy, and the remainder lacks a known reason. That table is the source of V, J and clone size, and D and trimming were worked out from the DNA. In all, the sample holds fewer than 850,000 clones, and about 90% of those were seen once. 34% of the sample rests with the top ten.

Healthy HIV-negative adults with no recently reported acute infections or vaccinations were included as donors. Every donor was a Caucasian adult living in Nashville, Tennessee, USA. CD8 memory samples consisted of magnetically selected CD45RO+ cells combined with CCR7-negative CD45RA+ effector memory (TemRA) cells. Blood was obtained by leukapheresis, after which PBMCs were separated by Ficoll-Histopaque density gradient centrifugation and cryopreserved in liquid nitrogen vapor phase. Analytical flow cytometry was used to check the purity and quantity of every magnetically sorted T cell population. Genomic DNA was isolated from each sorted fraction and quantified by UV absorbance on a Nanodrop 2000c.

This TCR came from a man younger than 35 in good health. Some clones in this sample may be carry-over from other donors' samples. The chain is encoded by TRBV7-9 joined to TRBJ2-1; the D gene remains uncertain. What was sequenced was memory CD8+ T cells from PBMCs. In the paper's terms, the cell subset or site label means: CD45RO+ cells pooled with CCR7-negative TemRA cells. CDR3 sequence: CASSPASKPEQFF. The DNA sequence is as follows: TGTGCCAGCAGCCCCGCGTCCAAGCCAGAGCAGTTCTTC.